The 3 T cell receptor beta chains presented below share a single source sample, sequenced in a study of blood T cell repertoires in COVID-19. Sequencing was performed with immunoSEQ multiplex PCR; in TCRdb, only in-frame clones are kept and a portion is missing. The sample yields under 200,000 clones, around 86% seen once. Specimen: peripheral blood. Receptors were obtained from a man younger than 35 with acute or convalescent COVID-19.

V usage is TRBV5-4 and J usage is TRBJ2-3, with D tentatively TRBD2 (5 bases). The CDR3 runs to 16 residues. From germline, CDR1 is SGHNT and CDR2 YYREEE (reference sequence). The V gene lost 4 bases and the J gene lost 0 bases, with 15 bases spanning the gap. CDR3 protein: CASSLRISGSTDTQYF. CDR3 nucleotides: TGTGCCAGCAGCCTTAGGATTTCGGGAAGCACAGATACGCAGTATTTT.

The V call is TRBV5-4, the J call TRBJ1-2; D unclear. The CDR3 consists of 12 residues. The V end was cut by 3 bases, the J end by 3 bases, with 6 bases between. Per the germline V gene, CDR1 is SGHNT and CDR2 is YYREEE (reference sequence). The CDR3 DNA reads as TGTGCCAGCAGCTCCCCAGACTATGGCTACACCTTC. Translated: CASSSPDYGYTF.

This clone showed up just a few times. This chain connects TRBV9 to TRBJ2-7, with TRBD1 matching over 11 bases. The J segment lost 7 bases and the V segment lost 4 bases, leaving 13 bases of the junction unmatched. Germline-derived CDR1 and CDR2 are SGDLS and YYNGEE. CDR3 length: 16 residues. As DNA, the CDR3 is TGTGCCAGCAGCCCCCGCGGCGGACAGGGGGCTCAAGAGCAGTACTTC. This translates into CASSPRGGQGAQEQYF.